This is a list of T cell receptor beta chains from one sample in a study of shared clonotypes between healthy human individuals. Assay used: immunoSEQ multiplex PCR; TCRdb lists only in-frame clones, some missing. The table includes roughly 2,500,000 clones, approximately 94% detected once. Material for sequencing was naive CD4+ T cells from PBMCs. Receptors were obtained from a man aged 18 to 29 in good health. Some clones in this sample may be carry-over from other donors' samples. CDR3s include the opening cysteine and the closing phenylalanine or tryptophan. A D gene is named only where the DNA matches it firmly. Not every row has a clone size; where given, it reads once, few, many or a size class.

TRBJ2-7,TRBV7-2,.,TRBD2,TGTGCCAGCAGCTCCGGGACTACACCCTACGAGCAGTACTTC,CASSSGTTPYEQYF
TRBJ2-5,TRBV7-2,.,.,TGTGCCAGCAGCTGGTATTGGGAGACCCAGTACTTC,CASSWYWETQYF
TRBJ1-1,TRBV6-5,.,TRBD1,TGTGCCAGCAGTTACTCGACAGGGGGCTGGGCTGAAGCTTTCTTT,CASSYSTGGWAEAFF
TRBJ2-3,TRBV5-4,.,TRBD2,TGTGCCAGCAGCTCACTCCCCCTGCCAGCGGGGGGCACAGATACGCAGTATTTT,CASSSLPLPAGGTDTQYF
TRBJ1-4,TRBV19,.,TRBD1,TGTGCCAGTAGATTACAGGGGGCCGGAGAAAAACTGTTTTTT,CASRLQGAGEKLFF
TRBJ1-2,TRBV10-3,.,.,TGTGCCATCAGTGAATCTCTCGTTTATGGCTACACCTTC,CAISESLVYGYTF
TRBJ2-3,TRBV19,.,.,TGTGCCAGTCGTGGGGTTAGCACAGATACGCAGTATTTT,CASRGVSTDTQYF
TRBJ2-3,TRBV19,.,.,TGTGCCAGTAGCGGGCTAAGGACGGCAGATACGCAGTATTTT,CASSGLRTADTQYF
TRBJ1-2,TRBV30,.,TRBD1,TGTGCCTGGAGGGCAGGGGGCCGGACAGAGAACTATGGCTACACCTTC,CAWRAGGRTENYGYTF
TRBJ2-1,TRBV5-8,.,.,TGTGCCAGCAGCTTCTATGTCGGTCCGAATGAGCAGTTCTTC,CASSFYVGPNEQFF
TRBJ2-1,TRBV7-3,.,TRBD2,TGTGCCAGCAGCTTAACCCCACTAGCGGGAGGGCCAGGGAATGAGCAGTTCTTC,CASSLTPLAGGPGNEQFF
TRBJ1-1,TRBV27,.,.,TGTGCCAGCAGTCGACAGCTGAACACTGAAGCTTTCTTT,CASSRQLNTEAFF
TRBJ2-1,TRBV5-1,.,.,TGCGCCAGCAGCTTGGCGGTGGGAACCTACAATGAGCAGTTCTTC,CASSLAVGTYNEQFF
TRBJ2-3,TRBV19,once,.,TGTGCCACCCGGACACGGGGGGATACGCAGTATTTT,CATRTRGDTQYF
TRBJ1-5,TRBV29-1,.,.,TGCAGCGTGGGATTTCAGGGGACTCCCAATCAGCCCCAGCATTTT,CSVGFQGTPNQPQHF
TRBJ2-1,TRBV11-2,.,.,TGTGCCAGCAGCTTAGACCGAATCAAGGAGAATGAGCAGTTCTTC,CASSLDRIKENEQFF
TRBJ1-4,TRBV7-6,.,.,TGTGCCAGCAGCTTAGCGAGAGGGGGTCCTAATGAAAAACTGTTTTTT,CASSLARGGPNEKLFF
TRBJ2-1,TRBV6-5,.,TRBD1,TGTGCCAGCAGCCCCAGGGGGCACGAGCAGTTCTTC,CASSPRGHEQFF
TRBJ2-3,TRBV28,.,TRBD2,TGTGCCAGCAGTCTACTAGCGGGTAGCACAGATACGCAGTATTTT,CASSLLAGSTDTQYF
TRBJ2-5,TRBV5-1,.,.,TGCGCCAGCAGCTTGTTAGGACTTGGAACCCAGTACTTC,CASSLLGLGTQYF